The clone carrying this T cell receptor beta chain has only a few counts. Its matching antigen is unknown. TCRdb used MiXCR to reprocess the RACE reads, holding one entry per CDR3 protein. This sample yields about 380,000 distinct CDR3 sequences, of which under 6.5% are seen a single time; over 5.5% belongs to the top ten. Documented time point: patch test 2, 6 weeks after DPC sensitization. The treatment: therapeutic diphenylcyclopropenone sensitization with weekly scalp DPC. This sample was taken from a study of human T cells and chemical hapten exposure. In the study overall: In the sensitization step, 2% DPC was placed on approximately 2 cm by approximately 2 cm of upper inner arm skin. Study observations and caveats: Sensitizing to DPC left TCRs with a frequency above 1 in 1000 unaltered.

The origin of this receptor is a young woman with alopecia areata. Some clones in this sample may be carry-over from other donors' samples. Sequenced material: whole blood, taken in connection with sensitization to the hapten diphenylcyclopropenone (DPC).

This CDR3 reads CASSQDLGANTGELFF. CDR3 nucleotides: TGCGCCAGCAGCCAAGATTTAGGGGCGAACACCGGGGAGCTGTTTTTT. The chain recombines TRBV4-3 with TRBJ2-2, with D possibly matching TRBD1 (5 bases). The V end was cut by 0 bases, the J end by 0 bases, with 8 bases between. The CDR3 has 16 residues. Germline values: CDR1 LGHNA, CDR2 YSLEER.